This TCR beta chain was documented in a study of molecular identifiers for immune sequencing clone quantification. Study-level findings and limits: Sharing of a barcode by identical TCR molecules could cause highly expanded clone sizes to be underestimated.

TCRdb re-called the PCR reads with MiXCR, one entry per CDR3 protein. This sample has 460,000 or so distinct CDR3 sequences, with roughly 26% found just once. Note on this clonotype: What it binds is not known.

The CDR3 totals 13 residues. Germline CDR1 is MNHEY and CDR2 is SVGEGT. The V end lost 1 base, the J end lost 5 bases, and 9 bases lay between the germline ends. What was sequenced was naive CD8+ T cells from blood, with Jurkat cell RNA spiked in. Stated subset: FACS-sorted CD8+CD4-CCR7+CD45RA+ naive T cells. The origin of this receptor is a human donor in good health. Some libraries in this study had Jurkat cell RNA spiked in. The chain is built from TRBV6-2 or TRBV6-3 and TRBJ2-7; D is unresolved. The CDR3 reads CASSYWLLDEQYF. In DNA, the CDR3 is TGTGCCAGCAGTTACTGGTTGTTGGACGAGCAGTACTTC.